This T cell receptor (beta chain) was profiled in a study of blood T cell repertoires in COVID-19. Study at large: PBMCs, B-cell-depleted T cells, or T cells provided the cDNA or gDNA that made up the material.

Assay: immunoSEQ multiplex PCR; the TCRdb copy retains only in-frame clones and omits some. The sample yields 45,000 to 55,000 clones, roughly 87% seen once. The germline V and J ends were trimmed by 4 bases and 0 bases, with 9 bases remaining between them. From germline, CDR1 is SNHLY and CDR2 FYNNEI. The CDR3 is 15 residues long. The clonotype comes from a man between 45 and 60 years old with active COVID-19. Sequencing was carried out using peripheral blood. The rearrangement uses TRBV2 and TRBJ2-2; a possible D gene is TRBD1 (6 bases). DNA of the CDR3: TGTGCCAGCAGTGTCCGACAGGCGAACACCGGGGAGCTGTTTTTT. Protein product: CASSVRQANTGELFF.